Each of the 7 T cell receptor beta chains below was sequenced from the same sample in a study of T cell responses to AZD1222 COVID-19 vaccine. TCRdb's copy holds only in-frame clones and misses some; the assay was immunoSEQ multiplex PCR. Counted here are 90,000 to 110,000 clones, more than 70% occurring once; the ten biggest clones make up roughly 9.2%. Sequencing was performed on peripheral blood, taken on day 0 of AZD1222 vaccination. The receptors derive from an adult in good health.

This clone was counted a few times. V and J are TRBV25-1 and TRBJ2-4; D unclear. This CDR3 has 13 residues. V shed 5 bases and J shed 8 bases, with 13 bases lying between them. Germline CDR1 and CDR2: MGHDK and SYGVNS. CDR3 nucleotide sequence: TGTGCCAGCAGTAAACCCCCTCTGGACATTCAGTACTTC. It codes for CASSKPPLDIQYF.

This clone was observed once. The chain employs TRBV5-1 and TRBJ2-5; D is uncertain. V was clipped by 2 bases and J by 2 bases, with 7 bases between them. CDR3 length: 13 amino acids. CDR1 and CDR2 from the germline V gene are SGHRS and YFSETQ. DNA of the CDR3: TGCGCCAGCAGCTTAAGAGTTCAAGAGACCCAGTACTTC. Translated: CASSLRVQETQYF.

The gene calls are TRBV7-7 and TRBJ1-4; D possibly corresponds to TRBD1 (5 bases). Germline CDR1 is SSHAT and CDR2 is FNYEAQ (reference sequence). The CDR3 is 15 residues long. Trimming cost V 5 bases and J 0 bases, with 10 bases left between them. Written as DNA, the CDR3 is TGTGCCAGCAGCCGTACACAGGCAACTAATGAAAAACTGTTTTTT. Protein product: CASSRTQATNEKLFF. Variable domain in full (rest from reference TRBV7-7 and TRBJ1-4): GAGVSQSPRYKVTKRGQDVTLRCDPISSHATLYWYQQALGQGPEFLTYFNYEAQPDKSGLPSDRFSAERPEGSISTLTIQRTEQRDSAMYRCASSRTQATNEKLFFGSGTQLSVL.

This clone was detected once. The gene calls are TRBV27 and TRBJ2-1; TRBD2 aligns across 7 bases. The CDR3 runs to 15 residues. With V trimmed by 8 bases and J by 0 bases, 7 bases remained unmatched. The germline CDR1 and CDR2 sequences are MNHEY and SMNVEV (reference sequence). The CDR3 reads CASRRAGSSYNEQFF. The DNA of the CDR3 is TGTGCCAGCCGAAGAGCGGGGAGCTCCTACAATGAGCAGTTCTTC.

This chain joins TRBV10-3 and TRBJ2-1, with 8 bases lining up with TRBD2. Germline CDR1 reads ENHRY; CDR2 reads SYGVKD. The trim removed 4 bases at V and 4 bases at J, leaving 6 bases unmatched. This CDR3 has 15 amino acids. The CDR3 spells CAISGERELYNEQFF. The CDR3 DNA follows: TGTGCCATCAGTGGTGAGCGGGAGTTGTACAATGAGCAGTTCTTC.

This clone has only one observation. The chain carries TRBV7-9 and TRBJ2-3; 8 bases align to TRBD2. The J segment lost 3 bases and the V segment lost 6 bases, leaving 2 bases of the junction unmatched. Per germline, CDR1 SEHNR and CDR2 FQNEAQ (reference sequence). The CDR3 contains 13 residues. The CDR3 DNA follows: TGTGCCAGCAGGGCTAGCGGGACAGATACGCAGTATTTT. It is translated as CASRASGTDTQYF.

CDR3 nucleotide sequence: TGCAGCGTTGATCCCGGGTCCGGGGAGCAGTACTTC. Its protein product is CSVDPGSGEQYF. The chain couples TRBV29-1 to TRBJ2-7; no definite D call. CDR1 and CDR2 (germline): SQVTM, ANQGSEA. The V end was cut by 3 bases, the J end by 7 bases, with 13 bases between. The CDR3 runs 12 residues.